This T cell receptor (beta chain) is from a study of Ad26.COV2.S vaccination and SARS-CoV-2 variants. At the level of the study: By the intramuscular route, Ad26.COV2.S was given once, or twice 56 days apart. Regarding the study as a whole: Following vaccination, spike-specific CD8+ and CD4+ T cell responses reportedly exhibited substantial breadth. Comparable non-spike TCR breadth was observed in vaccine and placebo recipients.

The CDR3 covers 19 residues. Trimming removed 5 bases at V and 0 bases at J, with 25 bases between. From germline, CDR1 is KGHSH and CDR2 LQKENI. Here immunoSEQ multiplex PCR was the method, and the copy in TCRdb shows in-frame clones only, minus some. The sample yields fewer than 400,000 clones, 75% to 90% seen once. This clone was seen a single time. The antigen is undetermined. The sample's treatment: some 19 received Ad26.COV2.S at low or high dose, single or two shots; 5 received placebo; per-sample allocation not given. The samples date from day 63 after the first vaccine or placebo injection. This material consisted of peripheral blood, taken in a trial of Ad26.COV2.S vaccine versus placebo. The gene calls are TRBV18 and TRBJ1-2; TRBD1 might be the D (5 bases). This clonotype was sampled from a person aged 18 to 65 who received the Ad26.COV2.S COVID-19 vaccine or a placebo. CDR3 nucleotide sequence: TGTGCCAGCTCAACCACTTCGGGACGGACGAAAACAGCTAACTATGGCTACACCTTC. Its translation: CASSTTSGRTKTANYGYTF.